The 19 T cell receptor beta chains in this list originate from one sample, sequenced in a study of beta chain features in type 1 diabetes (dated by TCRdb to between 2018 and 2020). Findings and caveats that apply to the study as a whole: In all four CD4+ subsets, TCRB CDR3 length was moderately but significantly shorter in type 1 diabetes patients.

No antigens are known for them. Receptors were amplified or captured by the immunoSEQ multiplex PCR assay. The entire amount of isolated RNA was reverse transcribed using the High Capacity cDNA Reverse Transcription Kit, so the sequenced TCRB transcripts were expressed ones. TCRdb stores this immuneACCESS table with in-frame sequences only. Part of the clones is absent; in the studies checked, under half of the shortfall reflects unresolved V genes, and no reason is known for the rest. This sample lists some 640,000 clones; over 13% were detected once. The ten largest clones add up to 0.03% to 0.045% of the sample. Material: naive CD4+ T cells from blood. This sample's cell subset or site label indicates: true naive CD4+ T cells. These receptors were taken from a man aged 18 to 35 with type 1 diabetes.

The chain uses TRBV6-1 and TRBJ1-3; no reliable D call. The CDR3 has 15 residues. Trimming shortened V by 6 bases and J by 0 bases, and 12 bases separated the two germline ends. Germline CDR1 and CDR2: MNHNS and SASEGT. CDR3 region: CASRDGGASGNTIYF. CDR3 nucleotide sequence: TGTGCCAGCAGGGACGGCGGTGCCTCTGGAAACACCATATATTTT.

This clone was counted only a few times. The CDR3 loop is CASSFWTEETQYF. The CDR3 DNA reads TGTGCCAGCAGCTTTTGGACTGAAGAGACCCAGTACTTC. The J gene is TRBJ2-5, the V gene TRBV7-9; the D gene is possibly TRBD2 (5 bases). CDR1 SEHNR and CDR2 FQNEAQ come from the germline V gene (reference sequence). V shed 3 bases and J shed 3 bases, with 8 bases lying between them. There are 13 residues in the CDR3.

This clone has only a few counts. The rearrangement joins TRBV30 to TRBJ2-3, with a weak D call TRBD2 (7 bases). The CDR3 runs to 14 residues. Germline values: CDR1 GTSNPN, CDR2 SVGIG (reference sequence). V was cut by 1 base and J by 4 bases, with 12 bases left in between. CDR3 DNA: TGTGCCTGGAGTGGCGGGGGCTTCCCAGATACGCAGTATTTT. Encoded protein: CAWSGGGFPDTQYF.

This rearrangement joins TRBV2 to TRBJ1-5; D call uncertain. The CDR3 consists of 13 residues. Germline-derived CDR1 and CDR2 are SNHLY and FYNNEI. V lost 6 bases and J 4 bases, leaving 10 bases between the germline ends. As DNA, the CDR3 is TGTGCCAGCAGAGGGAGGGAAAATCAGCCCCAGCATTTT. This codes for CASRGRENQPQHF.

This clone was seen a handful of times. The chain carries TRBV5-8 and TRBJ2-7, with D perhaps given as TRBD1 or TRBD2 (5 bases each). Germline V gene sequence: CDR1 SGHTS, CDR2 YDEGEE. This CDR3 has 15 residues. Trimming shortened V by 4 bases and J by 3 bases, and 17 bases separated the two germline ends. This CDR3 is CASSPLLGDLYEQYF. The CDR3 DNA reads as TGTGCCAGCAGCCCCCTTTTAGGGGACCTCTACGAGCAGTACTTC.

CDR3 sequence reads: CSVEDSDRVLAEAFF. DNA of the CDR3: TGCAGCGTTGAAGACTCGGACAGGGTTCTCGCTGAAGCTTTCTTT. V gene TRBV29-1 combines with J gene TRBJ1-1; 8 bases fit TRBD1. Trimming took 0 bases from V and 6 from J; bases not matched to a gene: 9. Germline V gene lookup returns CDR1 SQVTM and CDR2 ANQGSEA. This CDR3 is 15 amino acids long.

The V and J genes are TRBV12-5 and TRBJ2-3, with D perhaps being TRBD1 or TRBD2 (5 bases each). The V gene's germline CDR1 is LGHNT and CDR2 FRNRAP. Trimming removed 6 bases from V and 10 bases from J, with 17 bases in between. The CDR3 sequence is 13 residues long. CDR3 in amino acids: CASGSLGDLAQYF. CDR3 nucleotides: TGTGCTAGTGGATCCTTGGGGGATTTGGCGCAGTATTTT.

This clone was counted only a few times. The chain links TRBV7-9 to TRBJ2-2; D is perhaps TRBD2 (5 bases). V shed 9 bases and J shed 1 base, with 12 bases lying between them. This CDR3 contains 14 residues. Germline CDR1 SEHNR, CDR2 FQNEAQ (reference sequence). DNA of the CDR3: TGTGCCAGTGTAAGCGGCGGGAACACCGGGGAGCTGTTTTTT. It yields the protein CASVSGGNTGELFF.

This chain connects TRBV7-9 to TRBJ2-7, with TRBD2 as a possible D gene (6 bases). Trimming shortened V by 3 bases and J by 0 bases, and 15 bases separated the two germline ends. Germline loops: CDR1 SEHNR, CDR2 FQNEAQ (reference sequence). CDR3 length: 16 residues. This CDR3 reads CASSLTSGQDSYEQYF. In DNA, the CDR3 is TGTGCCAGCAGCTTGACGAGCGGGCAGGACTCCTACGAGCAGTACTTC.

The chain uses TRBV9 and TRBJ2-3; D not resolved. Between the trimmed V and J ends, which lost 2 bases and 2 bases, there was a span of 6 bases. Germline values: CDR1 SGDLS, CDR2 YYNGEE. CDR3 length: 13 residues. CDR3 bases: TGTGCCAGCAGCGTCCCCAACACAGATACGCAGTATTTT. Protein: CASSVPNTDTQYF.

The chain employs TRBV28 and TRBJ1-2; the D is unclear. Germline values: CDR1 MDHEN, CDR2 SYDVKM. This CDR3 region has 12 residues. With 6 bases removed from V and 4 bases from J, the gap between germline ends came to 9 bases. DNA of the CDR3: TGTGCCAGCAGCCAGGTGGGCTATGGCTACACCTTC. Residues: CASSQVGYGYTF.

This clone was picked up a small number of times. The J gene is TRBJ1-5, the V gene TRBV5-6; 7 bases line up with TRBD1. CDR1 SGHDT and CDR2 YYEEEE come from the germline V gene. After removal of 5 bases from V and 5 bases from J, the junction contained 19 bases not matched to a gene. The CDR3 sequence is 18 residues long. The CDR3 is CASSHYRGGIIKDQPQHF. In DNA form, the CDR3 reads TGTGCCAGCAGTCATTACAGAGGGGGCATCATCAAAGATCAGCCCCAGCATTTT.

CDR3: CASSLDRGNTIYF. The CDR3 coding sequence is TGTGCCAGCAGTCTGGACCGTGGAAACACCATATATTTT. The rearrangement joins TRBV2 to TRBJ1-3, with no clear D. The V and J ends lost 5 bases and 3 bases respectively, with 8 bases between them. This CDR3 region has 13 residues. Germline assignment: CDR1 SNHLY and CDR2 FYNNEI. The variable domain in full, with the rest retrieved from reference TRBV2 and TRBJ1-3, is EPEVTQTPSHQVTQMGQEVILRCVPISNHLYFYWYRQILGQKVEFLVSFYNNEISEKSEIFDDQFSVERPDGSNFTLKIRSTKLEDSAMYFCASSLDRGNTIYFGEGSWLTVV.

The sample holds a few counts of this clone. This chain uses TRBV5-6 with TRBJ2-2; 8 bases align to TRBD2. This CDR3 has 15 residues. Per the germline V gene, CDR1 is SGHDT and CDR2 is YYEEEE. The trim removed 2 bases at V and 7 bases at J, leaving 7 bases unmatched. The CDR3 DNA reads TGTGCCAGCAGCTTAGGGACTAGGAGGGTCGGGGAGCTGTTTTTT. This gives the protein CASSLGTRRVGELFF. Full variable domain (remainder filled in from reference TRBV5-6 and TRBJ2-2): DAGVTQSPTHLIKTRGQQVTLRCSPKSGHDTVSWYQQALGQGPQFIFQYYEEEERQRGNFPDRFSGHQFPNYSSELNVNALLLGDSALYLCASSLGTRRVGELFFGEGSRLTVL.

There are a few counts of this clone. The V call is TRBV19, the J call TRBJ2-7, with no clear D. V was pared by 2 bases and J by 4 bases, with 9 bases between. This CDR3 is 13 amino acids long. CDR1 LNHDA and CDR2 SQIVND come from the germline V gene (reference sequence). CDR3 DNA: TGTGCCAGTAGTATAACACGGATGTACGAGCAGTACTTC. Translation: CASSITRMYEQYF.

The rearrangement uses TRBV30 and TRBJ2-7, with 8 bases lining up with TRBD2. CDR1 is GTSNPN, CDR2 SVGIG, per germline (reference sequence). This CDR3 has 14 amino acids. Trimming took 3 bases from V and 3 from J; bases not matched to a gene: 7. The CDR3 nucleotides are TGTGCCTGGAGCTACGGACTAGCTGGCTACGAGCAGTACTTC. Translating it yields CAWSYGLAGYEQYF.

The genes are TRBV19 and TRBJ1-5, with no clear D. This CDR3 has 14 amino acids. Germline CDR1 is LNHDA and CDR2 is SQIVND (reference sequence). Trimming shortened V by 5 bases and J by 3 bases, and 11 bases separated the two germline ends. For the CDR3, the DNA is TGTGCCAGTAGTTGGGCAGGACCCAATCAGCCCCAGCATTTT. Amino acid sequence: CASSWAGPNQPQHF.

This clone was recorded a few times. The genes are TRBV5-4 and TRBJ2-7; D assignment may be TRBD1 or TRBD2 (5 bases each). CDR3 length: 15 residues. The V end was cut by 2 bases, the J end by 4 bases, with 16 bases between. Germline V gives CDR1 SGHNT, CDR2 YYREEE (reference sequence). The CDR3 DNA follows: TGTGCCAGCAGCTTAAGCGCAGGGAGTATTTACGAGCAGTACTTC. Translated, it gives CASSLSAGSIYEQYF.

This clone was recorded many times. The rearrangement links TRBV7-2 to TRBJ2-7; 7 bases agree with TRBD1. Looked up from germline, CDR1 is SGHTA and CDR2 is FQGNSA. V trimming: 4 bases; J trimming: 3 bases; junction bases outside the gene matches: 3. CDR3 length: 13 amino acids. CDR3 nucleotide sequence: TGTGCCAGCAGCTCCCGGGACAGCTACGAGCAGTACTTC. Protein: CASSSRDSYEQYF.